A selection of T cell receptor beta chains follows, all from one sample in a study of human T cells and chemical hapten exposure. TCRdb reprocessed the RACE reads with MiXCR, giving one entry per CDR3 protein. The sample holds 65,000 to 80,000 distinct CDR3 sequences, approximately 10% seen once. The sequences come from whole blood, collected in connection with sensitization to the hapten diphenylcyclopropenone (DPC). These receptors were taken from a woman between 50 and 59 years old with alopecia areata. Some clones in this sample may be carry-over from other donors' samples. CDR3s include the opening cysteine and the closing phenylalanine or tryptophan. A D gene is named only where the DNA matches it firmly. Expanded clones get a size class; other rows say once, few or many, or leave the size out.

j_gene | d_gene | abundance | v_gene | CDR3nt | CDR3aa
TRBJ2-7 | TRBD2 | once | TRBV30 | TGTGCCTGGAGCGCCCTAGCGGTAAGACCCGGGCAGTACTTC | CAWSALAVRPGQYF
TRBJ2-1 | TRBD2 | few | TRBV7-2 | TGTGCCAGCAGCTTGCCGGGACTAGCGGGAGCTGAGCAGTTCTTC | CASSLPGLAGAEQFF
TRBJ1-2 | TRBD1 | few | TRBV10-2 | TGCGCCAGCACCGGACAGGGCGGCGGCTACACCTTC | CASTGQGGGYTF
TRBJ2-3 | . | many | TRBV7-6 | TGTGCCAGCAGCCCCGCGCCCGGGACACCCACAGATACGCAGTATTTT | CASSPAPGTPTDTQYF
TRBJ2-3 | TRBD1 | . | TRBV7-3 | TGTGCCAGCAGCCACTGGGACAGGGGTCAAGATACGCAGTATTTT | CASSHWDRGQDTQYF
TRBJ1-1 | . | few | TRBV20-1 | TGCAGTGCTAGTGAGTGGGGGGCAAGAAACACTGAAGCTTTCTTT | CSASEWGARNTEAFF
TRBJ1-1 | TRBD1 | few | TRBV25-1 | TGTGCCAGCAGTGAGACAGGGAGGGGTAGAATGAACACTGAAGCTTTCTTT | CASSETGRGRMNTEAFF
TRBJ2-5 | . | few | TRBV11-3 | TGTGCCATCAAGCAGGGCTCCGAGACCCAGTACTTC | CAIKQGSETQYF
TRBJ1-4 | TRBD1 | many | TRBV7-8 | TGTGCCAGCAGCCGGGACAGCGCTAATGAAAAACTGTTTTTT | CASSRDSANEKLFF
TRBJ1-1 | . | few | TRBV10-3 | TGTGCCATCAGTGGGACAGCTACGGAGGAAGCTTTCTTT | CAISGTATEEAFF
TRBJ2-2 | . | . | TRBV24-1 | TGTGCCACCAGTAGAGCGAGAAACACCGGGGAGCTGTTTTTT | CATSRARNTGELFF
TRBJ1-6 | TRBD1 | few | TRBV18 | TGTGCCAGCTCACCACAGGGACAGACGAATTCACCCCTCCACTTT | CASSPQGQTNSPLHF
TRBJ2-3 | . | few | TRBV28 | TGTGCCAGCAGTGTGGGGGGTGCTAGCACAGATACGCAGTATTTT | CASSVGGASTDTQYF
TRBJ1-2 | . | . | TRBV5-6 | TGTGCCAGCAGCTTAACGGCAGCGGGCGGCTATGGCTACACCTTC | CASSLTAAGGYGYTF
TRBJ1-1 | . | . | TRBV21-1 | TGTGCCAGCAGGAAGGGGCGGATGGGAGCTTTCTTT | CASRKGRMGAFF
TRBJ2-7 | TRBD2 | . | TRBV18 | TGTGCCAGCTCACCACCCGTAGCGGGGTCCTACGAGCAGTACTTC | CASSPPVAGSYEQYF
TRBJ2-5 | TRBD2 | few | TRBV28 | TGTGCCAGCAGTGGGCTAGCGGGGCAAGAGACCCAGTACTTC | CASSGLAGQETQYF
TRBJ2-1 | TRBD2 | . | TRBV29-1 | TGCAGCGCGGGACTAGCGGCGTGGAATGAGCAGTTCTTC | CSAGLAAWNEQFF
TRBJ1-1 | TRBD1 | . | TRBV29-1 | TGCAGCGGCCGGGACAGGGGCTCACCGGGTGGCACTGAAGCTTTCTTT | CSGRDRGSPGGTEAFF
TRBJ1-4 | . | many | TRBV5-1 | TGCGCCAGCAGCATACGAGGGTTGGACGAAAAACTGTTTTTT | CASSIRGLDEKLFF
TRBJ2-7 | . | . | TRBV5-6 | TGTGCCAGCAGCTTGACGGCCACCTACGAGCAGTACTTC | CASSLTATYEQYF
TRBJ1-1 | . | few | TRBV5-4 | TGTGCCAGCAGCAACAGGGTGAGCACTGAAGCTTTCTTT | CASSNRVSTEAFF
TRBJ1-5 | . | few | TRBV4-2 | TGTGCCAGCAGCCAAGATATAAGCCTCACCAATCAGCCCCAGCATTTT | CASSQDISLTNQPQHF
TRBJ2-2 | TRBD1 | many | TRBV11-2 | TGTGCCAGCAGCCACCTACGACAGGGCGCAGACACCGGGGAGCTGTTTTTT | CASSHLRQGADTGELFF
TRBJ1-5 | TRBD1 | many | TRBV7-2 | TGTGCCAGCAGCTATAGGACAGGGAATCAGCCCCAGCATTTT | CASSYRTGNQPQHF
TRBJ2-7 | . | few | TRBV12-3/TRBV12-4 | TGTGCCAGCATGAGGCGCCTCCTCGACGAGCAGTACTTC | CASMRRLLDEQYF
TRBJ1-6 | TRBD1 | . | TRBV20-1 | TGCAGTGCTCCAACCCCGGGACAGGGTAATTCACCCCTCCACTTT | CSAPTPGQGNSPLHF
TRBJ2-6 | TRBD1 | few | TRBV18 | TGTGCCAGCTCACGGACAGGGCAAAGCTCTGGGGCCAACGTCCTGACTTTC | CASSRTGQSSGANVLTF
TRBJ2-1 | . | . | TRBV28 | TGTGCCAGCAGTCGCCGGGTCCACTACAATGAGCAGTTCTTC | CASSRRVHYNEQFF
TRBJ2-5 | . | many | TRBV7-8 | TGTGCCAGCAGCTTAGGTCGAGAGACCCAGTACTTC | CASSLGRETQYF
TRBJ2-6 | TRBD1 | few | TRBV11-1 | TGTGCCAGCAGCCACGGACAGGGGGTTGGGGCCAACGTCCTGACTTTC | CASSHGQGVGANVLTF
TRBJ1-1 | TRBD1 | . | TRBV10-2 | TGCGCCAGTATTAGACAGGGGGCGAGGACTGAAGCTTTCTTT | CASIRQGARTEAFF
TRBJ2-2 | . | few | TRBV5-4 | TGTGCCAGCAGCCCGCAAGGCCGCGGGGAGCTGTTTTTT | CASSPQGRGELFF